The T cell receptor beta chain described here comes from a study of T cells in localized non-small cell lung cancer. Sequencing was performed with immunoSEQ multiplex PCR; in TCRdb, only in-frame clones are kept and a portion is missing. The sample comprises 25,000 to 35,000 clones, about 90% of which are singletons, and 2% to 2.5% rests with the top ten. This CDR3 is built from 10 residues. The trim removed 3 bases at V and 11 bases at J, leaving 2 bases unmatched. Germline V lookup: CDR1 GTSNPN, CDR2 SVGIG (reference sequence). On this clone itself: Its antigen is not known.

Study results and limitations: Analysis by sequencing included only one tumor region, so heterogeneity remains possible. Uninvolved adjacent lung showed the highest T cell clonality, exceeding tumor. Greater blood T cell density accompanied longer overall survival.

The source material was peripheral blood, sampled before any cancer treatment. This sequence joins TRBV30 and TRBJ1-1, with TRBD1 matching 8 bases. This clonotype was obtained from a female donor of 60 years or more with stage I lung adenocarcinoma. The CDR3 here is CAWRGTGAFF. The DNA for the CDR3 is TGTGCCTGGAGGGGGACAGGTGCTTTCTTT.